The sequence of this T cell receptor (beta chain) was determined in a study of blood T cell repertoires in COVID-19. Study at large: From the United States, Italy and Spain came samples of acute and convalescent COVID-19. In each case, the material was cDNA or gDNA derived from T cells, B-cell-depleted T cells, or PBMCs.

The CDR3 sequence is 15 residues long. With 0 bases removed from V and 0 bases from J, the gap between germline ends came to 9 bases. Germline lookup yields CDR1 SGDLS and CDR2 YYNGEE. Per the authors' pipeline: From reference gene primer amplification, estimates of nucleated cell counts were derived. Here immunoSEQ multiplex PCR was the method, and the copy in TCRdb shows in-frame clones only, minus some. The DNA was the basis for D and trimming; V, J and clone size are from that table. The table has about 190,000 clones, around 91% seen once. The clonotype originates from a man between 50 and 59 years old with acute or convalescent COVID-19. The chain has TRBV9 and TRBJ1-2; perhaps TRBD1 as D (6 bases). Sequenced: peripheral blood. The CDR3 reads CASSVGGTPNYGYTF. The CDR3, as DNA: TGTGCCAGCAGCGTAGGTGGGACACCTAACTATGGCTACACCTTC.